The entry that follows covers one T cell receptor beta chain sequence. This CDR3 is 16 amino acids long. The germline CDR1 and CDR2 sequences are KGHSH and LQKENI. The trim removed 6 bases at V and 4 bases at J, leaving 12 bases unmatched. This specimen comes from a study of blood T cell repertoires in COVID-19. Study-level background: T cells, B-cell-depleted T cells, or PBMCs supplied cDNA or gDNA.

Original processing methods: Scientists estimated how many nucleated cells there were by amplifying reference gene primers. Using immunoSEQ multiplex PCR, the repertoire was profiled, and TCRdb retains in-frame clones only, with some absent. V, J and clone size reflect that table, while D and trimming were determined from the DNA. The sample has 50,000 to 70,000 clones, more than 70% seen once. The sequenced sample was peripheral blood. The J gene is TRBJ2-1, the V gene TRBV18; 7 bases map to TRBD2. The sequence derives from a man aged 55 to 70 with active or convalescent COVID-19. The CDR3 nucleotides read TGTGCCAGCTCGCCCTTTGCGGGAGATTTATACAATGAGCAGTTCTTC. The encoded protein is CASSPFAGDLYNEQFF.